This TCR beta chain was obtained from a study of shared clonotypes between healthy human individuals. The V gene's germline CDR1 is MNHNS and CDR2 SASEGT. CDR3 size: 15 residues. Deletions cut 1 base from V and 2 bases from J, with 11 bases between. Produced via immunoSEQ multiplex PCR; TCRdb's table is partial and in-frame only. The profile covers nearly 1 million clones, with 76% appearing a single time and about 1.5% taken by the ten largest. This receptor was obtained from a man aged 18-30 years in good health. This chain joins TRBV6-1 and TRBJ1-1; D is undetermined. Source material: memory CD4+ T cells sorted from blood. This sample's subset: CD45RA-negative fraction. The CDR3 reads CASSEVPVPNTEAFF. The CDR3 DNA reads TGTGCCAGCAGTGAAGTCCCGGTTCCTAACACTGAAGCTTTCTTT.